Reported below is one T cell receptor (beta chain). No antigen is known for it. The sample belongs to a study of cytomegalovirus exposure and HLA in healthy donors. General observations from the study: Later, TCR association rates were found to vary by HLA locus, highest for DRB1 and lowest for HLA-C. Among the sequence variants, a highly shared cluster was likely an artifact of sequencing.

Looked up from germline, CDR1 is MDHEN and CDR2 is SYDVKM. This CDR3 contains 14 residues. V lost 11 bases and J 1 base, leaving 16 bases between the germline ends. Amplification used 60 Vbeta primers and 13 Jbeta primers. The assay was immunoSEQ multiplex PCR, and TCRdb's table has in-frame clones only and misses some. The table has about 150,000 clones, 70% to 90% seen once. The rearrangement joins TRBV28 to TRBJ2-3; a weak D match, TRBD1 (8 bases). The sequenced material came from PBMCs. The TCR comes from a woman younger than 30 in good health and CMV-seronegative. The CDR3: CASQGAGGTDTQYF. The DNA for the CDR3 is TGTGCCTCCCAGGGGGCGGGGGGCACAGATACGCAGTATTTT.